These 26 T cell receptor beta chains came from one sample sequenced in a study of OX40 agonist ivuxolimab in advanced cancers. The repertoire was sequenced with immunoSEQ multiplex PCR; TCRdb's copy has only in-frame clones and lacks some. The sample lists around 76,000 clones; less than 90% were seen once. This material consisted of CD4+ or CD8+ T cells sorted from blood, taken in a trial of the OX40 agonist ivuxolimab. The receptor set was obtained from an adult with an advanced solid tumor such as melanoma, head and neck, liver or kidney cancer.

The V and J genes are TRBV11-3 and TRBJ2-7; 8 bases map to TRBD2. The CDR3 has 14 amino acids. Germline-derived CDR1 and CDR2 are SGHNT and YENEEA. J gave up 6 bases and V 4 bases, and 8 bases lay outside the gene matches. CDR3 amino acids: CASSSGTRRVEQYF. As DNA, the CDR3 is TGTGCCAGCAGCTCCGGGACTAGGCGCGTCGAGCAGTACTTC.

This chain links TRBV27 with TRBJ2-7, with 7 bases matching TRBD2. Germline V lookup: CDR1 MNHEY, CDR2 SMNVEV (reference sequence). The junction had 16 bases not matched to a gene; V was cut back by 4 bases and J by 4 bases. The length of the CDR3 is 17 residues. In DNA form, the CDR3 reads TGTGCCAGCAGTTCCCCCACCGGCGGGAGTCTCGGGTACGAGCAGTACTTC. Its protein product is CASSSPTGGSLGYEQYF.

The chain links TRBV7-9 to TRBJ2-2, with TRBD2 matching over 10 bases. This CDR3 is built from 15 residues. V shed 5 bases and J 5 bases; nucleotides not matched to a gene: 5. CDR1 and CDR2 from the germline V gene are SEHNR and FQNEAQ (reference sequence). The CDR3 bases are TGTGCCAGCAGCGGGGAGACTAGCGGGACCGGGGAGCTGTTTTTT. It codes for CASSGETSGTGELFF.

This clone appeared once. The CDR3, as DNA: TGTGCCAGCATCAGCCGGAGCTCCTATAATTCACCCCTCCACTTT. It encodes CASISRSSYNSPLHF. The chain has TRBV5-6 and TRBJ1-6; no clear D gene. Germline V lookup: CDR1 SGHDT, CDR2 YYEEEE. The CDR3 length is 15 residues. Trimming took 6 bases from V and 0 from J, leaving 10 bases between them.

This rearrangement joins TRBV6-4 to TRBJ2-7, with D uncertain. Germline-derived CDR1 and CDR2 are MRHNA and SNTAGT. With 3 bases removed from V and 3 bases from J, the gap between germline ends came to 9 bases. The CDR3 is 13 residues long. The CDR3 sequence is CASSEAADYEQYF. The CDR3 region has the DNA TGTGCCAGCAGTGAAGCAGCTGACTACGAGCAGTACTTC.

The chain links TRBV6-5 to TRBJ2-3, with D possibly TRBD2 on 6 matching bases. The V gene's germline CDR1 is MNHEY and CDR2 SVGAGI. The length of the CDR3 is 15 residues. The ends were cut back, 6 bases at V and 4 bases at J, with 17 bases in the middle. The CDR3 DNA follows: TGTGCCAGCAGCTTCCGGGACTCTCCCCCAGATACGCAGTATTTT. Protein: CASSFRDSPPDTQYF.

Only one count was recorded for this clone. The V call is TRBV5-1, the J call TRBJ2-1; D ambiguous. CDR1 and CDR2 (germline): SGHRS, YFSETQ. V was pared by 7 bases and J by 3 bases, with 11 bases between. This CDR3 is built from 13 residues. This chain's CDR3 is CASRQPDYNEQFF. The DNA of the CDR3 is TGCGCCAGCCGCCAACCAGACTACAATGAGCAGTTCTTC.

This rearrangement joins TRBV7-9 to TRBJ2-3; 10 positions agree with TRBD2. The CDR3 is 18 residues long. J was trimmed by 3 bases and V by 3 bases; bases with no gene match: 12. In germline, CDR1 is SEHNR, CDR2 FQNEAQ (reference sequence). CDR3 sequence (DNA): TGTGCCAGCAGCTTGTTCGGGACTAGCGTCGGAGCAACAGATACGCAGTATTTT. The encoded protein is CASSLFGTSVGATDTQYF.

This clone was detected only a few times. This chain uses TRBV6-5 with TRBJ2-2; D uncertain. Germline V CDR1 and CDR2: MNHEY, SVGAGI. This CDR3 spans 12 amino acids. V was trimmed by 6 bases and J by 9 bases, leaving 11 bases between them. The CDR3 DNA reads as TGTGCCAGCAGATCTGGGCGGCGGGAGCTGTTTTTT. Amino acids: CASRSGRRELFF.

This clone appeared a single time. CDR3 in amino acids: CAWTPRVEGGELFF. The CDR3 DNA reads TGTGCCTGGACTCCCCGCGTTGAGGGCGGGGAGCTGTTTTTT. The chain links TRBV30 to TRBJ2-2; D is perhaps TRBD2 (5 bases). The CDR3 extends over 14 amino acids. Looked up from germline, CDR1 is GTSNPN and CDR2 is SVGIG (reference sequence). The V and J ends lost 4 bases and 7 bases respectively, with 16 bases between them.

The CDR3 DNA sequence: TGTGCCAGCAGCCTCTCAGGGGGCGCAGATCAGCCCCAGCATTTT. Amino acid sequence: CASSLSGGADQPQHF. The chain combines TRBV2 with TRBJ1-5; 8 bases map to TRBD1. With V trimmed by 6 bases and J by 5 bases, 9 bases remained unmatched. Germline CDR1 reads SNHLY; CDR2 reads FYNNEI. There are 15 residues in the CDR3.

This clone came up once. The chain is built from TRBV5-6 and TRBJ2-3; D unresolved. The ends were cut back, 0 bases at V and 0 bases at J, with 11 bases in the middle. Germline V CDR1 and CDR2: SGHDT, YYEEEE. The CDR3 runs to 16 residues. This chain's CDR3 is CASSLVVLDSTDTQYF. The CDR3 bases are TGTGCCAGCAGCTTGGTTGTACTGGATAGCACAGATACGCAGTATTTT.

V is TRBV7-9 and J is TRBJ2-7; 11 bases line up with TRBD2. The ends lost 2 bases at V and 5 bases at J; junction bases unmatched: 5. The CDR3 sequence is 15 residues long. Germline CDR1 reads SEHNR; CDR2 reads FQNEAQ (reference sequence). CDR3 bases: TGTGCCAGCAGCTTAACACTAGCGGGAGTCCACGAGCAGTACTTC. Translating gives CASSLTLAGVHEQYF.

The genes are TRBV11-2 and TRBJ2-3, with 11 bases fitting TRBD2. Per the germline V gene, CDR1 is SGHAT and CDR2 is FQNNGV. The CDR3 covers 15 residues. With V trimmed by 5 bases and J by 6 bases, 7 bases remained unmatched. The CDR3 nucleotides read TGTGCCAGCAGCCAACTAGCGGGAGATACTGATACGCAGTATTTT. This gives the protein CASSQLAGDTDTQYF.

CDR3 bases: TGCGCCAGCAGTCGGGGGGATAACTATGGCTACACCTTC. Translation: CASSRGDNYGYTF. This rearrangement joins TRBV5-1 to TRBJ1-2, with a weak D call TRBD1 (5 bases). CDR3 length: 13 residues. From germline, CDR1 is SGHRS and CDR2 YFSETQ. Trimming took off 5 bases at V and 1 base at J, with 9 bases between the two ends.

CDR3 nucleotide sequence: TGCGCCAGCAGCCATCCCCGGGGGTTGGTGGGCGAGCAGAGCACAGATACGCAGTATTTT. Translated: CASSHPRGLVGEQSTDTQYF. The genes are TRBV4-1 and TRBJ2-3; tentative D call: TRBD2 (6 bases). V gave up 3 bases and J gave up 0 bases, with 25 bases separating them. Germline lookup yields CDR1 MGHRA and CDR2 YSYEKL. The CDR3 extends over 20 amino acids.

The chain carries TRBV7-3 and TRBJ2-3; 8 bases match TRBD2. This CDR3 comprises 16 residues. V lost 3 bases, J lost 1 base, and 6 bases stayed unmatched. CDR1 is SGHTA, CDR2 FQGTGA, per germline. The CDR3 here is CASSLGAGAGTDTQYF. CDR3 bases: TGTGCCAGCAGCTTGGGAGCGGGGGCGGGCACAGATACGCAGTATTTT. The full variable domain, completed using reference TRBV7-3 and TRBJ2-3, is GAGVSQTPSNKVTEKGKYVELRCDPISGHTALYWYRQSLGQGPEFLIYFQGTGAADDSGLPNDRFFAVRPEGSVSTLKIQRTERGDSAVYLCASSLGAGAGTDTQYFGPGTRLTVL.

The CDR3, as DNA: TGTGCCAGCAGTGAAAGGAGGTCGGGAGGAGAGACCCAGTACTTC. Translated, it gives CASSERRSGGETQYF. The J gene is TRBJ2-5, the V gene TRBV6-1; 7 bases are a match to TRBD2. This CDR3 is built from 15 residues. Germline V gene sequence: CDR1 MNHNS, CDR2 SASEGT. Germline trimming cut 2 bases from V and 4 bases from J; bases unmatched to any gene: 7.

The rearrangement links TRBV11-2 to TRBJ1-2; D may be TRBD1 (5 bases). Germline V gene lookup returns CDR1 SGHAT and CDR2 FQNNGV. The CDR3 loop spans 13 amino acids. Trimming took off 3 bases at V and 3 bases at J, with 8 bases between the two ends. CDR3 bases: TGTGCCAGCAGCTTCGGGGGGTACTATGGCTACACCTTC. This encodes CASSFGGYYGYTF. The full variable domain, completed using reference TRBV11-2 and TRBJ1-2, is EAGVAQSPRYKIIEKRQSVAFWCNPISGHATLYWYQQILGQGPKLLIQFQNNGVVDDSQLPKDRFSAERLKGVDSTLKIQPAKLEDSAVYLCASSFGGYYGYTFGSGTRLTVV.

This clone has just one count. The chain links TRBV2 to TRBJ2-3; D remains ambiguous. The CDR3 is 14 amino acids. The germline V gene encodes CDR1 SNHLY and CDR2 FYNNEI. V gave up 3 bases and J gave up 0 bases, with 7 bases separating them. The CDR3 DNA reads as TGTGCCAGCAGTGATCCCAAGAGCACAGATACGCAGTATTTT. Protein sequence: CASSDPKSTDTQYF.

The chain couples TRBV19 to TRBJ2-7; weak D call: TRBD1 (6 bases). V lost 4 bases and J 0 bases, leaving 10 bases between the germline ends. The germline gives CDR1 LNHDA, CDR2 SQIVND (reference sequence). The CDR3 is 14 amino acids. The DNA for the CDR3 is TGTGCCAGTAGTAGCAGGGGTTTCTCCTACGAGCAGTACTTC. Translation gives CASSSRGFSYEQYF. Filled out from reference TRBV19 and TRBJ2-7, the complete variable domain reads DGGITQSPKYLFRKEGQNVTLSCEQNLNHDAMYWYRQDPGQGLRLIYYSQIVNDFQKGDIAEGYSVSREKKESFPLTVTSAQKNPTAFYLCASSSRGFSYEQYFGPGTRLTVT.

The CDR3 DNA reads as TGTGCCAGCAGCTTAAACGCCGGGCCCGTCCGGGAGCAGTTCTTC. Its protein is CASSLNAGPVREQFF. J is TRBJ2-1 and V is TRBV7-3; unclear D gene. The ends were cut back, 1 base at V and 10 bases at J, with 17 bases in the middle. The CDR3 is made up of 15 amino acids. Per the germline V gene, CDR1 is SGHTA and CDR2 is FQGTGA.

The V gene is TRBV5-6, the J gene TRBJ2-7, with 10 positions matching TRBD1. V was clipped by 4 bases and J by 3 bases; unmatched bases: 13. The CDR3 is 17 residues long. Germline CDR1 SGHDT, CDR2 YYEEEE. The chain's CDR3 is CASSAPIRRDRGYEQYF. The CDR3 nucleotides read TGTGCCAGCAGCGCGCCGATTCGCCGGGACAGGGGCTACGAGCAGTACTTC.

This chain uses TRBV6-1 with TRBJ1-1; D is possibly TRBD1 (6 bases). The CDR3 extends over 13 amino acids. Trimming took off 5 bases at V and 3 bases at J, with 10 bases between the two ends. Looked up from germline, CDR1 is MNHNS and CDR2 is SASEGT. In DNA form, the CDR3 reads TGTGCCAGCAGTAGGGGGGGGGACACTGAAGCTTTCTTT. This translates into CASSRGGDTEAFF.

V and J are TRBV6-5 and TRBJ1-1; D gene uncertain. Germline CDR1 MNHEY, CDR2 SVGAGI. V was cut by 7 bases and J by 3 bases, with 12 bases left in between. This CDR3 comprises 13 residues. The CDR3 is CASNAGSHTEAFF. As DNA, the CDR3 is TGTGCCAGCAATGCGGGCTCGCACACTGAAGCTTTCTTT.

This chain uses TRBV19 with TRBJ2-1; D gene uncertain. The CDR3 consists of 15 residues. CDR1 is LNHDA, CDR2 SQIVND, per germline (reference sequence). Trimming left V 7 bases short and J 0 bases short, with 13 bases between. CDR3 sequence reads: CASKTDISSYNEQFF. CDR3 DNA: TGTGCCAGTAAAACAGACATCAGCTCCTACAATGAGCAGTTCTTC.